This passage covers 28 T cell receptor beta chains from one sample sequenced in a study of T cell responses to AZD1222 COVID-19 vaccine. The protocol was immunoSEQ multiplex PCR, while the TCRdb copy is restricted to in-frame clones and leaves out a portion. Here the sample spans some 130,000 clones, around 90% being singletons. The specimen was peripheral blood, collected on day 0 of AZD1222 vaccination. The receptors derive from an adult in good health.

The chain carries TRBV5-1 and TRBJ2-3, with D perhaps matching TRBD1 (6 bases). The CDR3 spans 17 residues. V lost 2 bases and J 2 bases, leaving 18 bases between the germline ends. Germline CDR1 and CDR2: SGHRS and YFSETQ. In DNA, the CDR3 is TGCGCCAGCAGCTTCGGCAGGGGCGCGCCTACCACAGATACGCAGTATTTT. It translates to CASSFGRGAPTTDTQYF.

The rearrangement links TRBV27 to TRBJ1-1; D is unclear. Trimming took 6 bases from V and 1 from J, leaving 9 bases between them. This CDR3 contains 13 residues. CDR1 MNHEY and CDR2 SMNVEV come from the germline V gene (reference sequence). As DNA, the CDR3 is TGTGCCAGCAGGCTAGCGAAGAACACTGAAGCTTTCTTT. Its protein product is CASRLAKNTEAFF.

CDR3 sequence reads: CASSDGQNTEAFF. The CDR3 nucleotides are TGTGCCAGCTCAGACGGACAAAACACTGAAGCTTTCTTT. The chain couples TRBV18 to TRBJ1-1, with D perhaps matching TRBD1 (5 bases). With 5 bases removed from V and 2 bases from J, the gap between germline ends came to 9 bases. Germline lookup yields CDR1 KGHSH and CDR2 LQKENI. This CDR3 has 13 amino acids.

The chain is built from TRBV6-5 and TRBJ1-5; a possible D gene is TRBD1 (5 bases). CDR1 is MNHEY, CDR2 SVGAGI, per germline. This CDR3 spans 15 amino acids. The ends were cut back, 6 bases at V and 3 bases at J, with 15 bases in the middle. The CDR3 DNA reads TGTGCCAGCAGGGCCGTGGGAGGGGTCAATCAGCCCCAGCATTTT. Residues: CASRAVGGVNQPQHF.

The chain combines TRBV24-1 with TRBJ2-3; 12 bases agree with TRBD2. The V gene end was trimmed by 3 bases and the J gene end by 6 bases; junction bases not matched to a gene: 3. This CDR3 region has 15 residues. From germline, CDR1 is KGHDR and CDR2 SFDVKD. Here the CDR3 DNA reads TGTGCCACCAGTGATACTAGCGGGGGGTCGGATACGCAGTATTTT. It encodes CATSDTSGGSDTQYF.

The chain carries TRBV4-1 and TRBJ1-1; the D gene is possibly TRBD1 (6 bases). Germline CDR1 is MGHRA and CDR2 is YSYEKL. The germline V and J ends were trimmed by 3 bases and 0 bases, with 8 bases remaining between them. The CDR3 is 14 amino acids. In DNA, the CDR3 is TGCGCCAGCAGCCATGGACAGTTGAACACTGAAGCTTTCTTT. Protein product: CASSHGQLNTEAFF.

This clone appeared a few times. As DNA, the CDR3 is TGTGCCAGTAACCGACAGGGGAGGGCCGGGGAGCTGTTTTTT. Protein product: CASNRQGRAGELFF. The rearrangement uses TRBV19 and TRBJ2-2; D is possibly TRBD1 (8 bases). Germline V gene data show CDR1 as LNHDA and CDR2 as SQIVND (reference sequence). Trimming removed 7 bases from V and 6 bases from J, with 15 bases in between. The CDR3 runs 14 residues.

The chain has TRBV6-5 and TRBJ2-1, with 8 bases aligning to TRBD1. V was clipped by 10 bases and J by 2 bases; unmatched bases: 4. CDR3 length equals 13 residues. Germline CDR1 and CDR2: MNHEY and SVGAGI. CDR3 bases: TGTGCCACAAGACAGGGGACCTACAATGAGCAGTTCTTC. Residues: CATRQGTYNEQFF.

Comment on this clone: The same CDR3 arises from other DNA sequences in this sample as well. CDR3 residues: CASSSSGYNEQFF. The CDR3 nucleotides are TGTGCCAGCAGCTCATCAGGATACAATGAGCAGTTCTTC. The chain employs TRBV7-9 and TRBJ2-1; D call uncertain. V dropped 4 bases and J dropped 4 bases, with 8 bases sitting between them. CDR1 and CDR2 from the germline V gene are SEHNR and FQNEAQ (reference sequence). The CDR3 is made up of 13 amino acids.

This sequence joins TRBV5-5 and TRBJ1-2, with D possibly TRBD1 on 5 matching bases. The V end lost 4 bases, the J end lost 7 bases, and 11 bases lay between the germline ends. Germline V gives CDR1 SGHKS, CDR2 YYEKEE (reference sequence). CDR3 size: 12 residues. CDR3 amino acids: CASSTGPFGYTF. CDR3 bases: TGTGCCAGCAGCACGGGACCCTTTGGCTACACCTTC.

The CDR3 DNA reads as TGTGCCAGCAGCCAAGGCGACACCCGGCATTCACCCCTCCACTTT. Encoded protein: CASSQGDTRHSPLHF. The V gene is TRBV3-1 (or the pseudogene TRBV3-2), the J gene TRBJ1-6, with D unclear. V was shortened by 1 base and J by 8 bases, with 12 bases between the two germline ends. Germline CDR1 is LGHDT and CDR2 is YNNKEL (reference sequence). The CDR3 totals 15 residues.

This clone was picked up many times. This sequence joins TRBV14 and TRBJ2-1; no reliable D call. Germline-derived CDR1 and CDR2 are SGHDN and FVKESK. V dropped 0 bases and J dropped 12 bases, with 6 bases sitting between them. The CDR3 has 11 residues. CDR3 amino acids: CASSQDASQFF. In nucleotides, the CDR3 is TGTGCCAGCAGCCAAGACGCGTCGCAGTTCTTC.

This chain joins TRBV19 and TRBJ1-2, with a tentative D call TRBD1 (6 bases). V lost 2 bases and J lost 2, with 9 bases in between. The CDR3 sequence is 14 residues long. Germline CDR1 LNHDA, CDR2 SQIVND (reference sequence). The CDR3, as DNA: TGTGCCAGTAGTATACCAGGGGCGAACTATGGCTACACCTTC. This sequence encodes CASSIPGANYGYTF. The variable domain in full, with the rest retrieved from reference TRBV19 and TRBJ1-2, is DGGITQSPKYLFRKEGQNVTLSCEQNLNHDAMYWYRQDPGQGLRLIYYSQIVNDFQKGDIAEGYSVSREKKESFPLTVTSAQKNPTAFYLCASSIPGANYGYTFGSGTRLTVV.

This sequence joins TRBV25-1 and TRBJ2-7; no clear D gene. Germline assignment: CDR1 MGHDK and CDR2 SYGVNS. Trimming cost V 3 bases and J 0 bases, with 3 bases left between them. This CDR3 is built from 12 residues. For the CDR3, the DNA is TGTGCCAGCAGTGACGACTCCTACGAGCAGTACTTC. This encodes CASSDDSYEQYF.

CDR3 nucleotide sequence: TGTGCCAGCAGCAGACAGGGTGGCACTGAAGCTTTCTTT. Translation: CASSRQGGTEAFF. The chain links TRBV7-9 to TRBJ1-1; 7 nucleotides align to TRBD1. Looked up from germline, CDR1 is SEHNR and CDR2 is FQNEAQ (reference sequence). J was trimmed by 4 bases and V by 5 bases; bases with no gene match: 4. CDR3 size: 13 residues.

This clone has more than one count but fewer than ten. The chain recombines TRBV4-3 with TRBJ2-2; D unclear. In germline, CDR1 is LGHNA, CDR2 YSLEER. Trimming stripped 1 base from V and 8 bases from J, with 11 bases between. The CDR3 loop spans 14 amino acids. DNA of the CDR3: TGCGCCAGCAGCCAAGTACATAGCCTAGGGGAGCTGTTTTTT. Protein sequence: CASSQVHSLGELFF.

This chain joins TRBV7-2 and TRBJ2-7, with D perhaps matching TRBD1 (5 bases). CDR3 size: 13 residues. Germline assignment: CDR1 SGHTA and CDR2 FQGNSA. The V end was cut by 5 bases, the J end by 1 base, with 9 bases between. CDR3 protein: CASSPTVSYEQYF. CDR3 nucleotide sequence: TGTGCCAGCAGCCCGACAGTTTCCTACGAGCAGTACTTC.

The chain carries TRBV28 and TRBJ1-5; D uncertain. Germline CDR1 MDHEN, CDR2 SYDVKM. The CDR3 is made up of 14 amino acids. Trimming cost V 6 bases and J 0 bases, with 9 bases left between them. CDR3 in amino acids: CASRSADSNQPQHF. The CDR3 DNA reads as TGTGCCAGCAGGTCGGCGGATAGCAATCAGCCCCAGCATTTT.

This clone was recorded once. The rearrangement joins TRBV7-2 to TRBJ1-2; D not certain. V lost 9 bases and J lost 4, with 15 bases in between. The CDR3 has 13 amino acids. Per the germline V gene, CDR1 is SGHTA and CDR2 is FQGNSA. This chain's CDR3 is CASSRETSYGYTF. CDR3 DNA: TGTGCCAGTTCCCGGGAGACTAGCTATGGCTACACCTTC.

The chain employs TRBV7-2 and TRBJ1-2, with 9 bases identical to TRBD1. V lost 5 bases, J lost 6 bases, and 10 bases stayed unmatched. This CDR3 contains 15 residues. Germline lookup yields CDR1 SGHTA and CDR2 FQGNSA. CDR3 loop: CASSPNRGPYHGYTF. As DNA, the CDR3 is TGTGCCAGCAGCCCCAACAGGGGGCCCTATCATGGCTACACCTTC.

V and J are TRBV25-1 and TRBJ1-1; TRBD1 aligns across 9 bases. V was clipped by 4 bases and J by 10 bases; unmatched bases: 19. This CDR3 is 17 amino acids long. In germline, CDR1 is MGHDK, CDR2 SYGVNS. The DNA of the CDR3 is TGTGCCAGCAGTGGGAACGCTTTACAGGGGGCGCATCTTGGAGCTTTCTTT. It codes for CASSGNALQGAHLGAFF.

The chain employs TRBV21-1 and TRBJ2-3; whether TRBD2, the table's D call, matches the DNA was not checked. TRBV21-1 constitutes a pseudogene. The CDR3 is 14 residues long. The CDR3 region is CASSKCTGTDTQYF. CDR3 bases: TGTGCCAGCAGCAAATGTACGGGCACAGATACGCAGTATTTT.

In its sample, this clone was seen a few times. This sample also contains other DNA sequences that code for the same CDR3. This chain links TRBV15 with TRBJ2-5; D may be TRBD2 (5 bases). Germline CDR1 reads LNHNV; CDR2 reads YYDKDF (reference sequence). CDR3 size: 13 residues. The V end lost 4 bases, the J end lost 5 bases, and 11 bases lay between the germline ends. This CDR3 reads CATSNLGGETQYF. CDR3 DNA: TGTGCCACCAGCAACCTCGGCGGGGAGACCCAGTACTTC.

Notes on this clone: Germline and junction disagree at one end, which may indicate a read error. The rearrangement links TRBV7-3 to TRBJ2-7; 8 bases map to TRBD2. In germline, CDR1 is SGHTA, CDR2 FQGTGA. This CDR3 is built from 15 residues. The CDR3 DNA follows: TGCGCCAGCAGCCCGGGGGGGGGCCCGATCTACGAGCAGTACTTC. Protein product: CASSPGGGPIYEQYF.

The CDR3 region is CSVADRVYGYTF. The CDR3 DNA sequence: TGCAGCGTTGCGGACAGGGTCTATGGCTACACCTTC. V usage is TRBV29-1 and J usage is TRBJ1-2; 8 bases fit TRBD1. CDR1 SQVTM and CDR2 ANQGSEA come from the germline V gene. After removal of 4 bases from V and 4 bases from J, the junction contained 2 bases not matched to a gene. The CDR3 consists of 12 residues.

The chain is built from TRBV19 and TRBJ2-7; D gene ambiguous. V shed 4 bases and J shed 2 bases, with 12 bases lying between them. This CDR3 is built from 14 residues. Germline assignment: CDR1 LNHDA and CDR2 SQIVND (reference sequence). DNA of the CDR3: TGTGCCAGTAGTAAGGGCCTTAGGGCCTACGAGCAGTACTTC. It translates to CASSKGLRAYEQYF.

The chain has TRBV15 and TRBJ1-1; D remains unclear. The CDR3 length is 13 residues. Trimming shortened V by 1 base and J by 2 bases, and 5 bases separated the two germline ends. Per germline, CDR1 LNHNV and CDR2 YYDKDF (reference sequence). This CDR3 is CATSRVLNTEAFF. The CDR3 DNA sequence: TGTGCCACCAGCAGAGTTCTCAACACTGAAGCTTTCTTT.

In this sample, this clone turned up once. The chain is built from TRBV10-3 and TRBJ2-1; tentatively, D is TRBD2 (5 bases). CDR3 length: 14 amino acids. The V and J ends lost 7 bases and 10 bases respectively, with 20 bases between them. In germline, CDR1 is ENHRY, CDR2 SYGVKD. As DNA, the CDR3 is TGTGCCATCACCGGGAACCTACAATCAAGGGAGCAGTTCTTC. Its protein is CAITGNLQSREQFF.